The sequence of this T cell receptor beta chain was determined in a study of a mutant IDH1 vaccine in newly diagnosed glioma (dated by TCRdb to about 2021). With regard to the full study: Vaccination began 4-6 weeks after radiotherapy alone, or alongside temozolomide cycles in the chemotherapy-containing groups. Before enrollment, patients had received standard therapy of radiotherapy alone, temozolomide alone, or radiochemotherapy with temozolomide; most received the combination. Visit V12 was the week-35 safety follow-up and visit V13 was the week-47 end of study. Longitudinal TCRB deep sequencing was done for 25 to 30 treated patients, wherever samples were available for exploratory analyses. Peripheral blood was collected at six visits: V03 (baseline), V05, V07, V10, V12 and V13. Of the roughly 34 treated patients, around 60% were male and roughly 38% were female, and a mean age of about 37 years was recorded.

Findings and caveats that apply to the study as a whole: It was noted by the authors that analyses of patient blood samples could not be reproduced owing to sample limitations. Selection of PBMC samples for TCRB deep sequencing was based on availability. Pseudoprogression appeared unrelated to alterations in the top peripheral T cell clonotypes detected by TCRB sequencing. Immune responses induced by the vaccine were seen in 90% to 95% of patients across multiple MHC alleles.

Receptors were amplified or captured by the immunoSEQ multiplex PCR assay. Rearranged TCR beta chain sequences were amplified with the hsTCRB Kit following the manufacturer's protocol. TCRB libraries were sequenced on an Illumina MiSeq. In the source study's methods: The kit vendor's proprietary platform handled demultiplexing, trimming and gene mapping. The clones in this table, taken by TCRdb from immuneACCESS, are in-frame only. Not every clone is retained; where verified, under half of the shortfall comes from an unresolved V gene, and the cause of the rest is unknown. V, J and clone size reflect that table, while D and trimming were determined from the DNA. This sample gives about 34,000 clones in total; about 86% of them show up just once. 12% of the sample rests with the top ten. Note on this clone: What antigen it recognizes has not been identified. No quality values exist for individual bases; no much larger clone is one base distant. The identical CDR3 is also encoded by other nucleotide sequences in the sample.

In light of the paper, this sample's time point label describes: week 47, end of study. Each vaccine dose was 300 ug of a 20-mer mutant IDH1 peptide in Montanide, given subcutaneously with topical imiquimod. Eight vaccinations were administered to patients in weeks 1, 3, 5, 7, 11, 15, 19 and 23, corresponding to visits V03 through V10. Newly diagnosed WHO grade 3 or 4 IDH1-mutant astrocytomas showing loss of nuclear ATRX were present in the donors. The samples were drawn from NOA16, a multicentre, single-arm, open-label phase I trial in Germany that tested a mutant IDH1 peptide vaccine in humans for the first time. The DNeasy Blood and Tissue Kit was used to extract genomic DNA from EDTA blood for TCRB sequencing. Relative to germline, V is 5 bases shorter and J is 0 bases shorter, with 11 bases between their ends. From its cysteine to its phenylalanine, the CDR3 spans 15 amino acids. Only the CDR3 DNA is retained, 45 bases long and in frame from the first base. CDR1 and CDR2, per the germline V gene, are SGHVS and FQNEAQ.

The chain is made from TRBV7-8 and TRBJ2-1; the D gene is not confidently resolved. Sequenced here: PBMCs, sampled from a glioma patient whose treatment included an IDH1 peptide vaccine. The clonotype comes from a woman in her twenties or thirties with glioma. DNA sequence: TGTGCCAGCAGCCTGTCCATACTCTCCTACAATGAGCAGTTCTTC. It specifies CASSLSILSYNEQFF.